This T cell receptor beta chain was recovered during a study of cytomegalovirus exposure and HLA in healthy donors. The PCR employed 60 Vbeta primers together with 13 Jbeta primers. TCRdb's table, derived via immunoSEQ multiplex PCR, lists solely in-frame clones and lacks some. The data show some 140,000 clones, with 60% to 80% seen just once and around 2% held by the top ten. CDR1 and CDR2 (germline): ENHRY, SYGVKD. J was trimmed by 8 bases and V by 6 bases; bases with no gene match: 16. This CDR3 spans 17 amino acids. Source material: PBMCs. This receptor was taken from a man aged 30 to 39 in good health and CMV-seronegative. The chain recombines TRBV10-3 with TRBJ2-1, with 10 bases aligning to TRBD1. The CDR3 region has the DNA TGTGCCATCAGCCCGGGGACAGGGGTTTCGTTCAGCGATGAGCAGTTCTTC. Translated: CAISPGTGVSFSDEQFF.